The 20 T cell receptor beta chains in this list originate from one sample, sequenced in a study of technical replicates of blood from four donors. Only in-frame clones appear in the TCRdb table, and some are missing; sequencing was by immunoSEQ multiplex PCR. This table has more than 65,000 clones, 85% to 95% appearing once. The material sequenced was T cells isolated from PBMCs. The receptors derive from a human donor in good health.

CDR3 loop: CAISELGPPEQYF. DNA for the CDR3: TGTGCCATCAGTGAGTTGGGCCCACCCGAGCAGTACTTC. The V and J genes are TRBV10-3 and TRBJ2-7; D unclear. Looked up from germline, CDR1 is ENHRY and CDR2 is SYGVKD. Trimming removed 1 base at V and 6 bases at J, with 10 bases between. The CDR3 totals 13 residues.

CDR3 in amino acids: CASSAGQGAHEQYF. As DNA, the CDR3 is TGTGCCAGCAGTGCGGGACAGGGGGCCCACGAGCAGTACTTC. J is TRBJ2-7 and V is TRBV6-6; 12 nucleotides align to TRBD1. Germline V gene lookup returns CDR1 MNHNY and CDR2 SVGAGI (reference sequence). Losses at the gene ends were 5 bases for V and 5 bases for J; bases not matched to a gene: 4. The CDR3 totals 14 residues.

The gene calls are TRBV11-2 and TRBJ1-2; D not certain. The CDR3 loop spans 13 amino acids. V was trimmed by 5 bases and J by 7 bases, leaving 14 bases between them. CDR1 is SGHAT and CDR2 is FQNNGV in the germline V gene. CDR3 DNA sequence: TGTGCCAGCAGCGTACAACAGCTAAGTGGCTACACCTTC. Amino acid sequence: CASSVQQLSGYTF. The full variable domain, in which reference TRBV11-2 and TRBJ1-2 provide the parts outside the CDR3, is EAGVAQSPRYKIIEKRQSVAFWCNPISGHATLYWYQQILGQGPKLLIQFQNNGVVDDSQLPKDRFSAERLKGVDSTLKIQPAKLEDSAVYLCASSVQQLSGYTFGSGTRLTVV.

V and J are TRBV6-5 and TRBJ2-7, with D perhaps matching TRBD1 (5 bases). The germline V and J ends were trimmed by 4 bases and 0 bases, with 10 bases remaining between them. This CDR3 contains 14 residues. Germline CDR1 is MNHEY and CDR2 is SVGAGI. CDR3 coding DNA: TGTGCCAGCAGTTTAACAGGCCTCTCCTACGAGCAGTACTTC. Its protein is CASSLTGLSYEQYF.

The chain couples TRBV2 to TRBJ2-1; 8 positions match TRBD1. The germline CDR1 and CDR2 sequences are SNHLY and FYNNEI. With 6 bases clipped from V and 5 bases from J, the junction kept 9 bases outside the gene matches. The CDR3 runs 15 residues. CDR3 in amino acids: CASSPTETGDNEQFF. As DNA, the CDR3 is TGTGCCAGCAGCCCCACTGAGACAGGGGACAATGAGCAGTTCTTC.

J is TRBJ2-2 and V is TRBV2; no clear D gene. V gave up 0 bases and J gave up 2 bases, with 7 bases separating them. Germline V gene data show CDR1 as SNHLY and CDR2 as FYNNEI. The CDR3 runs 15 residues. The CDR3 DNA follows: TGTGCCAGCAGTGAAGCGCGGTCTAACACCGGGGAGCTGTTTTTT. As protein: CASSEARSNTGELFF.

The rearrangement uses TRBV4-2 and TRBJ2-7, with TRBD2 matching 11 bases. The germline gives CDR1 LGHNA, CDR2 YNFKEQ. The CDR3 loop spans 16 amino acids. V lost 0 bases to trimming and J lost 4 bases; unmatched junction nucleotides: 5. The CDR3: CASSQDRSGRAYEQYF. The CDR3 nucleotides are TGTGCCAGCAGCCAAGATCGTAGCGGGAGGGCGTACGAGCAGTACTTC.

The DNA for the CDR3 is TGTGCCAGCAGTGAAGGGATTAGCGTGATCCACGAGCAGTACTTC. Protein: CASSEGISVIHEQYF. The chain is built from TRBV6-1 and TRBJ2-7; a weak D match, TRBD2 (5 bases). Germline loops: CDR1 MNHNS, CDR2 SASEGT. The CDR3 totals 15 residues. Between the trimmed V and J ends, which lost 1 base and 5 bases, there was a span of 15 bases.

In the case of this clone: This CDR3 is also generated by other DNA sequences in the sample. The J gene is TRBJ1-1, the V gene TRBV28; no clear D gene. The CDR3 loop spans 14 amino acids. Trimming took 4 bases from V and 1 from J, leaving 10 bases between them. CDR1 MDHEN and CDR2 SYDVKM come from the germline V gene. The CDR3 reads CASSSGLGNTEAFF. The DNA of the CDR3 is TGTGCCAGCAGTTCGGGGTTGGGGAACACTGAAGCTTTCTTT.

This clone was found a few times. V usage is TRBV19 and J usage is TRBJ1-1; unclear D gene. CDR1 and CDR2 from the germline V gene are LNHDA and SQIVND (reference sequence). V shed 7 bases and J shed 1 base, with 13 bases lying between them. This CDR3 comprises 14 residues. The CDR3 region is CASNPRQRNTEAFF. The CDR3 DNA follows: TGTGCCAGTAATCCTAGGCAGAGGAACACTGAAGCTTTCTTT. Full variable domain (remainder filled in from reference TRBV19 and TRBJ1-1): DGGITQSPKYLFRKEGQNVTLSCEQNLNHDAMYWYRQDPGQGLRLIYYSQIVNDFQKGDIAEGYSVSREKKESFPLTVTSAQKNPTAFYLCASNPRQRNTEAFFGQGTRLTVV.

This chain connects TRBV28 to TRBJ2-4; perhaps TRBD2 as D (5 bases). Germline V gives CDR1 MDHEN, CDR2 SYDVKM. The V and J ends lost 5 bases and 6 bases respectively, with 14 bases between them. CDR3 length: 14 amino acids. CDR3 bases: TGTGCCAGCAGTACCCGCCGGGGTAGAAACATTCAGTACTTC. Protein sequence: CASSTRRGRNIQYF.

V and J are TRBV19 and TRBJ1-2; tentative D call: TRBD1 (5 bases). Germline V CDR1 and CDR2: LNHDA, SQIVND (reference sequence). This CDR3 region has 15 residues. V was trimmed by 3 bases and J by 8 bases, leaving 19 bases between them. This CDR3 reads CASSIFLRQGYGYTF. DNA of the CDR3: TGTGCCAGTAGTATCTTTTTGCGGCAGGGCTACGGCTACACCTTC.

The genes are TRBV19 and TRBJ2-7; tentatively, D is TRBD2 (5 bases). V was pared by 5 bases and J by 3 bases, with 14 bases between. CDR3 length equals 14 residues. CDR1 and CDR2 from the germline V gene are LNHDA and SQIVND (reference sequence). CDR3 nucleotides: TGTGCCAGTAGTTTCGCGGGTAGCGTCTACGAGCAGTACTTC. It codes for CASSFAGSVYEQYF.

V and J are TRBV28 and TRBJ2-6; the match to TRBD2 covers 7 bases. The V and J ends lost 3 bases and 0 bases, in that order; junction bases with no gene match: 8. Germline loops: CDR1 MDHEN, CDR2 SYDVKM. The length of the CDR3 is 18 residues. The CDR3 DNA reads as TGTGCCAGCAGTTTCTCCTACCGGGACTACTCTGGGGCCAACGTCCTGACTTTC. This gives the protein CASSFSYRDYSGANVLTF.

The genes are TRBV27 and TRBJ1-1; a weak D match, TRBD1 (5 bases). The CDR3 runs to 15 residues. V was trimmed by 4 bases and J by 0 bases, leaving 12 bases between them. CDR1 and CDR2 from the germline V gene are MNHEY and SMNVEV (reference sequence). The CDR3 DNA follows: TGTGCCAGCAGTTCCCCAGGGTTGCTGAACACTGAAGCTTTCTTT. Protein product: CASSSPGLLNTEAFF.

V usage is TRBV7-6 and J usage is TRBJ2-7; maybe TRBD1 (6 bases). The CDR3 extends over 14 amino acids. Germline assignment: CDR1 SGHVS and CDR2 FNYEAQ. V dropped 4 bases and J dropped 9 bases, with 19 bases sitting between them. For the CDR3, the DNA is TGTGCCAGCAGCTCCGGGACATCGGACTTGTGGCAGTACTTC. This sequence encodes CASSSGTSDLWQYF.

Here the CDR3 DNA reads TGTGCCAGCAGTCCAACCTACGAGCAGTACTTC. Translation: CASSPTYEQYF. The chain joins TRBV28 to TRBJ2-7; D remains unclear. The CDR3 sequence is 11 residues long. The germline CDR1 and CDR2 sequences are MDHEN and SYDVKM. Trimming shortened V by 5 bases and J by 2 bases, and 4 bases separated the two germline ends. Full variable domain (remainder filled in from reference TRBV28 and TRBJ2-7): DVKVTQSSRYLVKRTGEKVFLECVQDMDHENMFWYRQDPGLGLRLIYFSYDVKMKEKGDIPEGYSVSREKKERFSLILESASTNQTSMYLCASSPTYEQYFGPGTRLTVT.

The CDR3 coding sequence is TGTGCCAGCAGCTTAGGAGCGGGAGGGGTCGGAGATACGCAGTATTTT. It codes for CASSLGAGGVGDTQYF. The V call is TRBV11-2, the J call TRBJ2-3, with 10 bases lining up with TRBD2. CDR1 is SGHAT and CDR2 is FQNNGV in the germline V gene. V lost 1 base, J lost 5 bases, and 6 bases stayed unmatched. The CDR3 is 16 amino acids.

V and J are TRBV30 and TRBJ2-7; 8 bases agree with TRBD1. Germline-derived CDR1 and CDR2 are GTSNPN and SVGIG (reference sequence). The length of the CDR3 is 13 residues. Trimming cost V 6 bases and J 0 bases; bases outside gene matches: 4. CDR3: CACGDRFSYEQYF. The CDR3 DNA reads TGTGCCTGCGGGGACAGGTTCTCCTACGAGCAGTACTTC. The whole variable domain, filled in from reference TRBV30 and TRBJ2-7, reads SQTIHQWPATLVQPVGSPLSLECTVEGTSNPNLYWYRQAAGRGLQLLFYSVGIGQISSEVPQNLSASRPQDRQFILSSKKLLLSDSGFYLCACGDRFSYEQYFGPGTRLTVT.

V usage is TRBV4-1 and J usage is TRBJ1-4; TRBD1 matches at 7 bases. CDR1 MGHRA and CDR2 YSYEKL come from the germline V gene. Trimming at V came to 1 base and at J to 7 bases, leaving 9 bases not matched to a gene. The CDR3 has 16 amino acids. CDR3 bases: TGCGCCAGCAGCCAAGCCGTCCAGGGGGTTGGTGAAAAACTGTTTTTT. This gives the protein CASSQAVQGVGEKLFF.